These 2 T cell receptor beta chains originate from one sample sequenced in a study of T-cell memory formation after mild COVID-19. Using its own MiXCR run on the 5' RACE reads, TCRdb lists one record per CDR3 protein. The sample has 400,000 to 500,000 distinct CDR3 sequences, about 20% seen once. Material for sequencing was PBMCs or a T cell subset sorted from them (not recorded which). These receptors originate from an adult woman who had mild COVID-19 (a few samples of this study predate the infection). Cell type and time point are not known.

The chain couples TRBV6-5 to TRBJ2-6, with 7 bases identical to TRBD1. Per the germline V gene, CDR1 is MNHEY and CDR2 is SVGAGI. CDR3 length: 15 residues. V dropped 6 bases and J dropped 0; count of bases not matched to a gene: 2. CDR3 region: CASRRDSSGANVLTF. In DNA form, the CDR3 reads TGTGCCAGCAGACGGGACAGCTCTGGGGCCAACGTCCTGACTTTC.

The chain carries TRBV2 and TRBJ1-4; 8 nucleotides match TRBD1. There are 14 residues in the CDR3. Germline CDR1 reads SNHLY; CDR2 reads FYNNEI. Germline trimming cut 4 bases from V and 8 bases from J; bases unmatched to any gene: 6. CDR3 amino acids: CASSGQGKGEKLFF. CDR3 bases: TGTGCCAGCAGTGGACAGGGGAAGGGGGAAAAACTGTTTTTT.